Listed below are T cell receptor beta chains from one sample, sequenced in a study of T cell responses to AZD1222 COVID-19 vaccine. Repertoires were generated with immunoSEQ multiplex PCR, while TCRdb's copy carries only in-frame clones and drops some. Among 90,000 to 110,000 clones listed, approximately 87% were seen once. This material consisted of peripheral blood, taken 28 days after the second AZD1222 dose. Receptors originate from an adult who received the AZD1222 COVID-19 vaccine. Each CDR3 is given with its conserved first and last residue.

TRBV7-2	TRBJ1-1	CASSYIAPRRGTEAFF
TRBV12-3/TRBV12-4	TRBJ1-1	CASSLSGGTEAFF
TRBV11-2	TRBJ1-1	CASSGGHNTEAFF
TRBV9	TRBJ2-1	CASSVGAGYSFNEQFF
TRBV6-2/TRBV6-3	TRBJ2-1	CASSYSRDLSNEQFF
TRBV6-5	TRBJ2-4	CSVSGLAGGKNIQYF
TRBV6-5	TRBJ2-7	CASRSPLAYEQYF
TRBV24-1	TRBJ2-5	CATSDPGTSGSVETQYF
TRBV2	TRBJ2-2	CASSDDSSFGELFF
TRBV5-6	TRBJ2-7	CASHQFVSGLAGVKNEQYF